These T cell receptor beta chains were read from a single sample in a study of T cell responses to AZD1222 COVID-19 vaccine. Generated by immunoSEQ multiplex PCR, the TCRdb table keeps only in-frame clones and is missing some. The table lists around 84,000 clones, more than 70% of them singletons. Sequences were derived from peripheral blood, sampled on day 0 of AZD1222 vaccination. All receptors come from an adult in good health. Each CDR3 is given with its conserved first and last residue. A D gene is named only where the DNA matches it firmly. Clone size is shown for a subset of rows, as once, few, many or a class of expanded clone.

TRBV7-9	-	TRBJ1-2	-	TGTGCCAGCACCCAGGAGCTCTATGGCTACACCTTC	CASTQELYGYTF
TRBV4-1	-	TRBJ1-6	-	TGCGCCAGCAGCCTACAACCCCCCGGACAGAGTTTGACACCCCTCCACTTT	CASSLQPPGQSLTPLHF
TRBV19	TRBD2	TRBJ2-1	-	TGTGCCAGTAGTATAGCCCGATCCGGGACTAGCGGGGCTAATGAGCAGTTCTTC	CASSIARSGTSGANEQFF
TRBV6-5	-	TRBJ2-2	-	TGTGCCAGCACCCGACAGGTAGAAAACACCGGGGAGCTGTTTTTT	CASTRQVENTGELFF
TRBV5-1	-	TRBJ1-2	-	TGCGCCAGCAGCCTACGGGACGCCAACTATGGCTACACCTTC	CASSLRDANYGYTF
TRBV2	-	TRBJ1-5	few	TGTGCCAGCGAAGGCCTTATGGGTCAGCCCCAGCATTTT	CASEGLMGQPQHF
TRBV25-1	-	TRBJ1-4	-	TGTGCCAGGGGGAAAAGGAATAATGAAAAACTGTTTTTT	CARGKRNNEKLFF
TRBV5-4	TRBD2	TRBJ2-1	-	TGTGCCAGCAACTTGCTAGCGGGATCCTACAATGAGCAGTTCTTC	CASNLLAGSYNEQFF
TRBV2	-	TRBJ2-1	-	TGTGCCAGCAACCTCGCTTGGGAGAGCTCCTACAATGAGCAGTTCTTC	CASNLAWESSYNEQFF
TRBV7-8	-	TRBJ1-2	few	TGTGCCAGCAGCTTAGATAGGTCCTATGGCTACACCTTC	CASSLDRSYGYTF
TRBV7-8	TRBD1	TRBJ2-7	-	TGTGCCAGCAGCGCGGACAGGACAGGGTACGAGCAGTACTTC	CASSADRTGYEQYF
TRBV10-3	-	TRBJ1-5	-	TGTGCCATCAGTGAGTCGAGAGGGGAGCAGCCCCAGCATTTT	CAISESRGEQPQHF
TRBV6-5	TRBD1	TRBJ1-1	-	TGTGCCAGCAGGGAGGGACAGGGTCGTGAAGCTTTCTTT	CASREGQGREAFF
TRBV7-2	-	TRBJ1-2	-	TGTGCCAGCAGCTTTTCTGGGGGTGATGGCTACACCTTC	CASSFSGGDGYTF
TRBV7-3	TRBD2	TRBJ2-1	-	TGTGCCAGCAGCGAGTCACTAGCGAAATACAATGAGCAGTTCTTC	CASSESLAKYNEQFF
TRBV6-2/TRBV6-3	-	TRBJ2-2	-	TGTGCCAGCAGTTACGTTTTAACGTACACCGGGGAGCTGTTTTTT	CASSYVLTYTGELFF
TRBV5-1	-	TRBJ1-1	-	TGCGCCAGCAGCCCCCCGGGGGGGGGCACTGAAGCTTTCTTT	CASSPPGGGTEAFF